What follows are 15 T cell receptor beta chains derived from one specimen sequenced in a study of shared clonotypes between healthy human individuals (dated by TCRdb to the early 2020s). The method behind the library was the immunoSEQ multiplex PCR assay. The source is immuneACCESS, and TCRdb retained only in-frame sequences with V and J called. Part of the clones is not carried over; for the studies checked, unresolved V genes explain less than half of this, and the remainder is unexplained. The sample profile shows around 610,000 clones; about 96% of them were found once. The top ten hold 0.095% to 0.13% of the sample. CD8 naive samples consisted of CD45RO-negative cells that were positively selected for CCR7, yielding a CD45RA+CCR7+ population without TemRA cells. The material sequenced was naive CD8+ T cells sorted from blood. What the cell subset or site label conveys for this sample: CD45RA+CCR7+. These receptors were obtained from a young woman in good health.

The CDR3 DNA sequence: TGTGCCAGCAGCTTGGGCCTTTACGAGCAGTACTTC. Amino acid sequence: CASSLGLYEQYF. V usage is TRBV5-6 and J usage is TRBJ2-7; no firm D call. The CDR3 has 12 amino acids. Trimming stripped 0 bases from V and 4 bases from J, with 5 bases between. The germline V gene encodes CDR1 SGHDT and CDR2 YYEEEE.

This rearrangement joins TRBV6-5 to TRBJ2-7; D possibly corresponds to TRBD1 (5 bases). Between the trimmed V and J ends, which lost 3 bases and 0 bases, there was a span of 12 bases. CDR1 and CDR2 (germline): MNHEY, SVGAGI. The CDR3 has 15 residues. The CDR3 loop reads CASSYITGSSYEQYF. The CDR3 bases are TGTGCCAGCAGTTATATAACAGGAAGCTCCTACGAGCAGTACTTC.

The chain recombines TRBV9 with TRBJ2-3, with 11 nucleotides matching TRBD2. V was clipped by 3 bases and J by 0 bases; unmatched bases: 3. CDR1 and CDR2 (germline): SGDLS, YYNGEE. The length of the CDR3 is 16 residues. The CDR3 DNA is TGTGCCAGCAGCGGGCTAGCGGGAGGTAGCACAGATACGCAGTATTTT. The encoded protein is CASSGLAGGSTDTQYF. The whole variable domain, filled in from reference TRBV9 and TRBJ2-3, reads DSGVTQTPKHLITATGQRVTLRCSPRSGDLSVYWYQQSLDQGLQFLIQYYNGEERAKGNILERFSAQQFPDLHSELNLSSLELGDSALYFCASSGLAGGSTDTQYFGPGTRLTVL.

The chain joins TRBV7-2 to TRBJ2-3; weak D call: TRBD2 (6 bases). This CDR3 spans 16 amino acids. V lost 5 bases, J lost 2 bases, and 17 bases lay in between. The V gene's germline CDR1 is SGHTA and CDR2 FQGNSA. The CDR3 DNA reads TGTGCCAGCAGCCCCCTGGGGGGAAGGGACACAGATACGCAGTATTTT. It is translated as CASSPLGGRDTDTQYF.

This chain uses TRBV9 with TRBJ1-2; weak D call: TRBD1 (6 bases). Between the trimmed V and J ends, which lost 3 bases and 7 bases, there was a span of 16 bases. CDR1 SGDLS and CDR2 YYNGEE come from the germline V gene. The CDR3 extends over 14 amino acids. CDR3 bases: TGTGCCAGCAGCGCAACTTGGGGGGCCGGTGGCTACACCTTC. This codes for CASSATWGAGGYTF. The complete variable domain, with remaining parts taken from reference TRBV9 and TRBJ1-2, reads DSGVTQTPKHLITATGQRVTLRCSPRSGDLSVYWYQQSLDQGLQFLIQYYNGEERAKGNILERFSAQQFPDLHSELNLSSLELGDSALYFCASSATWGAGGYTFGSGTRLTVV.

The rearrangement links TRBV10-3 to TRBJ2-1; D uncertain. The CDR3 is 17 residues long. Germline V CDR1 and CDR2: ENHRY, SYGVKD. V lost 2 bases and J 8 bases, leaving 22 bases between the germline ends. Here the CDR3 DNA reads TGTGCCATCAGTGAGGACATCCGGAGTAAGGACGGCCATGAGCAGTTCTTC. Encoded protein: CAISEDIRSKDGHEQFF.

The V gene is TRBV19, the J gene TRBJ2-7, with D perhaps TRBD1 or TRBD2 (6 bases each). This CDR3 has 14 residues. V shed 10 bases and J shed 3 bases, with 19 bases lying between them. Per the germline V gene, CDR1 is LNHDA and CDR2 is SQIVND (reference sequence). CDR3: CATQMKGEDYEQYF. CDR3 coding DNA: TGTGCCACCCAGATGAAGGGGGAGGACTACGAGCAGTACTTC.

The genes are TRBV7-9 and TRBJ2-7; D is possibly TRBD2 (6 bases). The CDR3 has 15 amino acids. Germline CDR1 is SEHNR and CDR2 is FQNEAQ (reference sequence). Trimming took 2 bases from V and 4 from J, leaving 15 bases between them. In DNA form, the CDR3 reads TGTGCCAGCAGCTTACCGGGGCGGGACTCATACGAGCAGTACTTC. Its protein product is CASSLPGRDSYEQYF.

This sequence joins TRBV27 and TRBJ2-1, with D possibly matching TRBD2 (6 bases). CDR3 size: 15 residues. Germline loops: CDR1 MNHEY, CDR2 SMNVEV (reference sequence). V was cut by 5 bases and J by 0 bases, with 11 bases left in between. CDR3 region: CASSQGRYSYNEQFF. The CDR3, as DNA: TGTGCCAGCAGTCAAGGGAGGTACTCCTACAATGAGCAGTTCTTC.

The chain recombines TRBV11-2 with TRBJ2-7; no definite D call. Germline CDR1 reads SGHAT; CDR2 reads FQNNGV. The V gene lost 4 bases and the J gene lost 7 bases, with 8 bases spanning the gap. This CDR3 has 11 amino acids. The CDR3 DNA reads as TGTGCCAGCAGCTCCGGTCGGGAGCAGTACTTC. Translated, it gives CASSSGREQYF.

A note on this clone: This clone may be a read error of a much larger clone one base away. The sample contains more than one DNA sequence encoding this CDR3. The chain employs TRBV5-6 and TRBJ2-7, with 11 bases lining up with TRBD1. V trimming: 4 bases; J trimming: 3 bases; junction bases outside the gene matches: 3. The germline V gene encodes CDR1 SGHDT and CDR2 YYEEEE. The CDR3 has 14 residues. The CDR3 region is CASSPGTGGYEQYF. The CDR3 DNA reads as TGTGCCAGCAGCCCTGGGACAGGGGGCTACGAGCAGTACTTC.

V gene TRBV4-1 combines with J gene TRBJ2-3; no reliable D call. The V gene lost 0 bases and the J gene lost 1 base, with 11 bases spanning the gap. The CDR3 totals 16 residues. The germline gives CDR1 MGHRA, CDR2 YSYEKL. Here the CDR3 reads CASSQDPFTGTDTQYF. The CDR3, as DNA: TGCGCCAGCAGCCAAGACCCGTTTACAGGCACAGATACGCAGTATTTT.

The V and J genes are TRBV2 and TRBJ2-1, with no clear D. With 4 bases removed from V and 7 bases from J, the gap between germline ends came to 8 bases. This CDR3 region has 12 residues. Germline V gene data show CDR1 as SNHLY and CDR2 as FYNNEI. CDR3 loop: CASSGSMNEQFF. CDR3 DNA sequence: TGTGCCAGCAGTGGGTCCATGAATGAGCAGTTCTTC.

The V call is TRBV7-9, the J call TRBJ2-3; D assignment may be TRBD1 or TRBD2 (5 bases each). This CDR3 contains 15 residues. Germline-derived CDR1 and CDR2 are SEHNR and FQNEAQ (reference sequence). Trimming removed 0 bases from V and 9 bases from J, with 16 bases in between. CDR3 nucleotide sequence: TGTGCCAGCAGCTTAGCGGTGGGGGAACGCTCAACGCAGTATTTT. Its translation is CASSLAVGERSTQYF.

The count of this clone is one. This chain joins TRBV29-1 and TRBJ2-3; D remains ambiguous. Per germline, CDR1 SQVTM and CDR2 ANQGSEA. CDR3 size: 15 residues. Between the trimmed V and J ends, which lost 1 base and 0 bases, there was a span of 11 bases. CDR3 coding DNA: TGCAGCGTTGAAGGGCGTCCGCCTAGCACAGATACGCAGTATTTT. Translating it yields CSVEGRPPSTDTQYF.